This T cell receptor beta chain comes out of a study of a mutant IDH1 vaccine in newly diagnosed glioma. Time point denoted: week 11, during vaccination. Each dose of the vaccine consisted of 300 ug of mutant IDH1 20-mer peptide, with topical imiquimod. Points on this clone: Its antigen is unidentified.

Sequenced by immunoSEQ multiplex PCR; TCRdb stores in-frame clones only, minus some. There are around 41,000 clones in the sample; about four fifths occur only once, and about 2.2% lies in the top ten. The ends were cut back, 2 bases at V and 2 bases at J, with 5 bases in the middle. This CDR3 region has 13 residues. Germline V gene data show CDR1 as MDHEN and CDR2 as SYDVKM. Sequenced here: PBMCs, sampled from a glioma patient whose treatment included an IDH1 peptide vaccine. The sequence was collected from a man aged 40-50 years with glioma. The chain joins TRBV28 to TRBJ2-3; no firm D call. The CDR3 nucleotides are TGTGCCAGCAGTTTAGGGTTCACAGATACGCAGTATTTT. This codes for CASSLGFTDTQYF.